The 26 T cell receptor beta chains below were found in one sample sequenced in a study of cytomegalovirus exposure and HLA in healthy donors. With 60 Vbeta and 13 Jbeta primers, the PCR was carried out. Produced via immunoSEQ multiplex PCR; TCRdb's table is partial and in-frame only. The sample consists of approximately 150,000 clones, around 73% of them appearing once. Sequencing was carried out using PBMCs. These receptors were taken from a woman aged 18-29 years in good health and CMV-seronegative.

CDR3 region: CSASTGYEQYV. The CDR3 DNA reads TGCAGTGCTAGCACGGGGTACGAGCAGTACGTC. The chain joins TRBV20-1 to TRBJ2-7; maybe TRBD2 (5 bases). The V gene's germline CDR1 is DFQATT and CDR2 SNEGSKA (reference sequence). The CDR3 has 11 amino acids. V was shortened by 3 bases and J by 4 bases, with 7 bases between the two germline ends.

A note on this clone: The sample carries other DNA sequences with the same CDR3. The chain employs TRBV28 and TRBJ2-5; TRBD2 might be the D (5 bases). Per the germline V gene, CDR1 is MDHEN and CDR2 is SYDVKM. The CDR3 runs 14 residues. Trimming took 3 bases from V and 2 from J, leaving 10 bases between them. The CDR3 DNA reads as TGTGCCAGCAGTTTTGGCGGGTCACAAGAGACCCAGTACTTC. It yields the protein CASSFGGSQETQYF.

The V gene is TRBV4-1, the J gene TRBJ2-1; 7 bases align to TRBD2. CDR3 length: 16 amino acids. Germline V gene sequence: CDR1 MGHRA, CDR2 YSYEKL. V shed 2 bases and J 5 bases; nucleotides not matched to a gene: 9. CDR3 sequence: CASSQRASGKDNEQFF. CDR3 DNA: TGCGCCAGCAGCCAAAGGGCTAGCGGAAAGGACAATGAGCAGTTCTTC.

This clone was found a few times. Here the CDR3 omits its conserved ending phenylalanine or tryptophan, so a read error is the likely source. No DNA is shown, since the ends of the CDR3 on it are uncertain; the CDR3 is the one TCRdb lists. The chain uses TRBV5-6 and TRBJ1-2; TRBD1, the D gene given by the table, was not confirmed from the DNA. The CDR3 is 13 residues long, ends included. Looked up from germline, CDR1 is SGHDT and CDR2 is YYEEEE. The chain's CDR3 is CASSQDRGGLLRI.

This clone was recorded a few times. The chain carries TRBV18 and TRBJ1-2; D is undetermined. The CDR3 contains 14 residues. Germline V CDR1 and CDR2: KGHSH, LQKENI. The V gene lost 2 bases and the J gene lost 3 bases, with 10 bases spanning the gap. The CDR3 DNA is TGTGCCAGCTCACCAGTTAGCACCGACTATGGCTACACCTTC. Its protein is CASSPVSTDYGYTF.

This rearrangement joins TRBV6-1 to TRBJ2-3; D unclear. CDR1 and CDR2 from the germline V gene are MNHNS and SASEGT. The CDR3 runs to 13 residues. Deletions cut 8 bases from V and 2 bases from J, with 11 bases between. CDR3 sequence reads: CASPHPITDTQYF. The CDR3 nucleotides read TGTGCCAGCCCCCATCCCATCACAGATACGCAGTATTTT.

V usage is TRBV11-2 and J usage is TRBJ2-7, with TRBD2 identical over 7 bases. The V and J ends lost 5 bases and 3 bases, in that order; junction bases with no gene match: 10. Germline CDR1 SGHAT, CDR2 FQNNGV. The CDR3 loop spans 15 amino acids. The CDR3 is CASSPEPGDYYEQYF. The CDR3 DNA is TGTGCCAGCAGCCCCGAACCGGGGGACTACTACGAGCAGTACTTC.

The chain couples TRBV5-8 to TRBJ2-5; TRBD1 agrees at 12 bases. The CDR3 is 15 amino acids. From germline, CDR1 is SGHTS and CDR2 YDEGEE. The junction had 5 bases not matched to a gene; V was cut back by 3 bases and J by 5 bases. The CDR3 coding sequence is TGTGCCAGCAGCTCCGGGACAGGGGGCGAGGAGACCCAGTACTTC. Its translation is CASSSGTGGEETQYF.

The V and J genes are TRBV19 and TRBJ2-3; a weak D match, TRBD2 (5 bases). This CDR3 has 14 residues. Germline V lookup: CDR1 LNHDA, CDR2 SQIVND (reference sequence). V lost 2 bases and J lost 1, with 7 bases in between. The CDR3 here is CASSIRAGTDTQYF. CDR3 in DNA: TGTGCCAGTAGTATAAGAGCGGGCACAGATACGCAGTATTTT.

In its sample, this clone was seen once. V usage is TRBV6-1 and J usage is TRBJ1-2, with 8 bases aligning to TRBD1. V was pared by 4 bases and J by 8 bases, with 6 bases of the junction left unmatched. This CDR3 has 13 amino acids. CDR1 MNHNS and CDR2 SASEGT come from the germline V gene. CDR3 sequence: CASSARTGLGYTF. CDR3 nucleotide sequence: TGTGCCAGCAGTGCGAGGACAGGGTTGGGCTACACCTTC.

The chain uses TRBV4-1 and TRBJ2-6; the D is unclear. The germline gives CDR1 MGHRA, CDR2 YSYEKL. CDR3 length: 16 residues. V lost 0 bases and J lost 0, with 6 bases in between. CDR3 protein: CASSQDWSSGANVLTF. DNA for the CDR3: TGCGCCAGCAGCCAAGATTGGAGCTCTGGGGCCAACGTCCTGACTTTC.

The rearrangement uses TRBV10-3 and TRBJ2-7, with D perhaps TRBD1 (5 bases). From germline, CDR1 is ENHRY and CDR2 SYGVKD. The CDR3 has 15 amino acids. Between the trimmed V and J ends, which lost 2 bases and 4 bases, there was a span of 15 bases. CDR3 loop: CAISEKGQGGYEQYF. CDR3 bases: TGTGCCATCAGTGAGAAGGGTCAGGGTGGGTACGAGCAGTACTTC.

The chain recombines TRBV5-8 with TRBJ1-5; D perhaps matches TRBD1 (5 bases). The V end was cut by 0 bases, the J end by 4 bases, with 14 bases between. The CDR3 has 16 amino acids. Germline V gives CDR1 SGHTS, CDR2 YDEGEE. CDR3 sequence (DNA): TGTGCCAGCAGCTTGGGACAGCCGGACACAAATCAGCCCCAGCATTTT. It translates to CASSLGQPDTNQPQHF.

Notes on this clone: The junction departs from the called germline gene at one end, perhaps through a read error. The chain carries TRBV4-3 and TRBJ1-1; TRBD1 is a possible D gene (5 bases). In germline, CDR1 is LGHNA, CDR2 YSLEER. CDR3 length: 15 residues. The CDR3 region is CASSRWGLQNSEAFF. CDR3 coding DNA: TGCGCCAGCAGCCGCTGGGGACTTCAGAACTCTGAAGCTTTCTTT.

The rearrangement joins TRBV15 to TRBJ1-2; possible D gene TRBD1, 6 bases. V lost 2 bases and J 3 bases, leaving 19 bases between the germline ends. The CDR3 is made up of 17 amino acids. CDR1 and CDR2 (germline): LNHNV, YYDKDF (reference sequence). CDR3 region: CATSRNGWGGRDYGYTF. CDR3 in DNA: TGTGCCACCAGCAGAAATGGGTGGGGGGGCAGAGACTATGGCTACACCTTC.

The J gene is TRBJ1-5, the V gene TRBV28; TRBD1 might be the D (5 bases). V shed 2 bases and J shed 5 bases, with 13 bases lying between them. Germline CDR1 and CDR2: MDHEN and SYDVKM. The CDR3 contains 15 residues. The DNA for the CDR3 is TGTGCCAGCAGTTTAGGAGGGGTCGGCTATCAGCCCCAGCATTTT. Its translation is CASSLGGVGYQPQHF.

This rearrangement joins TRBV9 to TRBJ1-2; D gene unclear. Germline loops: CDR1 SGDLS, CDR2 YYNGEE. V lost 2 bases and J 4 bases, leaving 15 bases between the germline ends. This CDR3 has 15 amino acids. CDR3 bases: TGTGCCAGCAGCGTGGGAGGTGTAGGGAGCTATGGCTACACCTTC. Protein sequence: CASSVGGVGSYGYTF. The full variable domain, in which reference TRBV9 and TRBJ1-2 provide the parts outside the CDR3, is DSGVTQTPKHLITATGQRVTLRCSPRSGDLSVYWYQQSLDQGLQFLIQYYNGEERAKGNILERFSAQQFPDLHSELNLSSLELGDSALYFCASSVGGVGSYGYTFGSGTRLTVV.

This clone was seen a few times. This chain joins TRBV2 and TRBJ2-3; TRBD2 agrees at 8 bases. Germline CDR1 reads SNHLY; CDR2 reads FYNNEI. V was pared by 10 bases and J by 8 bases, with 5 bases of the junction left unmatched. CDR3 length: 11 residues. This CDR3 reads CATTREGTQYF. CDR3 in DNA: TGTGCCACGACCCGGGAGGGTACGCAGTATTTT.

The chain links TRBV4-3 to TRBJ1-1, with 7 nucleotides matching TRBD1. V was clipped by 0 bases and J by 3 bases; unmatched bases: 4. CDR3 length equals 15 residues. Germline-derived CDR1 and CDR2 are LGHNA and YSLEER. In nucleotides, the CDR3 is TGCGCCAGCAGCCAAGACAGGGGGGCCGACACTGAAGCTTTCTTT. Encoded protein: CASSQDRGADTEAFF.

In this sample, this clone turned up a few times. The chain carries TRBV27 and TRBJ2-3; no reliable D call. The germline V gene has CDR1 MNHEY and CDR2 SMNVEV (reference sequence). The V end was cut by 8 bases, the J end by 5 bases, with 17 bases between. The CDR3 has 14 residues. This CDR3 is CASSSEARRDTQYF. The CDR3 DNA follows: TGTGCCAGCTCCTCCGAGGCGCGTAGAGATACGCAGTATTTT.

This clone was recorded once. The chain employs TRBV5-1 and TRBJ1-6; D gene ambiguous. The CDR3 loop spans 14 amino acids. CDR1 and CDR2 from the germline V gene are SGHRS and YFSETQ. Trimming left V 4 bases short and J 3 bases short, with 8 bases between. The CDR3 DNA reads TGCGCCAGCAGCCGGAGGCTCTATAATTCACCCCTCCACTTT. It is translated as CASSRRLYNSPLHF.

The rearrangement uses TRBV19 and TRBJ2-2; 9 nucleotides match TRBD1. With 9 bases clipped from V and 3 bases from J, the junction kept 23 bases outside the gene matches. Germline V gene data show CDR1 as LNHDA and CDR2 as SQIVND (reference sequence). The CDR3 totals 20 residues. The CDR3, as DNA: TGTGCCAGCATGCCCCTACCGGGACAGGGATATTCCGTGGACACCGGGGAGCTGTTTTTT. Translating gives CASMPLPGQGYSVDTGELFF.

The chain recombines TRBV18 with TRBJ2-4; D is possibly TRBD2 (6 bases). The CDR3 sequence is 13 residues long. V lost 4 bases to trimming and J lost 6 bases, with 10 bases between them. Per germline, CDR1 KGHSH and CDR2 LQKENI. The CDR3 sequence is CASSLLEGNIQYF. The DNA for the CDR3 is TGTGCCAGCTCACTGTTGGAGGGAAACATTCAGTACTTC.

J is TRBJ1-5 and V is TRBV4-1; D unclear. The CDR3 consists of 15 residues. Germline V gene sequence: CDR1 MGHRA, CDR2 YSYEKL. V was cut by 0 bases and J by 0 bases, with 6 bases left in between. CDR3 in amino acids: CASSQEPYSNQPQHF. The CDR3 nucleotides are TGCGCCAGCAGCCAAGAACCCTATAGCAATCAGCCCCAGCATTTT.

This sequence joins TRBV6-6 and TRBJ1-4; 9 bases align to TRBD1. The ends lost 6 bases at V and 0 bases at J; junction bases unmatched: 5. Looked up from germline, CDR1 is MNHNY and CDR2 is SVGAGI (reference sequence). This CDR3 has 16 amino acids. CDR3 sequence (DNA): TGTGCCAGCAGCAGTGGACAGGGGTCAACTAATGAAAAACTGTTTTTT. This sequence encodes CASSSGQGSTNEKLFF.

This chain links TRBV11-2 with TRBJ1-4; D ambiguous. Germline V CDR1 and CDR2: SGHAT, FQNNGV. Trimming removed 1 base at V and 3 bases at J, with 6 bases between. The CDR3 loop spans 14 amino acids. As DNA, the CDR3 is TGTGCCAGCAGCTTAGCGGGGTCTAATGAAAAACTGTTTTTT. It codes for CASSLAGSNEKLFF.